What follows describes a single TCR beta chain. This specimen comes from a study of T-cell memory formation after mild COVID-19. This CDR3 region has 17 residues. The germline V gene has CDR1 LNHNV and CDR2 YYDKDF (reference sequence). V lost 0 bases and J lost 8; bases outside the gene matches: 9. TCRdb recomputed calls from the 5' RACE reads with MiXCR, one row per CDR3 protein. Here the sample spans about 400,000 distinct CDR3 sequences, approximately 18% being singletons. The clonotype comes from a man younger than 35 who had mild COVID-19 (a few samples of this study predate the infection). Cell type and time point are not known. The chain links TRBV15 to TRBJ2-1, with TRBD2 identical over 11 bases. The sample consisted of PBMCs or a T cell subset sorted from them (not recorded which). The CDR3 reads CATSRDVLSGGAYEQFF. The CDR3 DNA reads as TGTGCCACCAGCAGAGATGTGCTTAGCGGGGGGGCCTATGAGCAGTTCTTC.